A selection of T cell receptor beta chains follows, all from one sample in a study of CD8+CD57+ T cells in acquired aplastic anemia. From the reads, TCRdb called clonotypes with MiXCR, one entry per CDR3 protein. The sample holds around 500,000 distinct CDR3 sequences, more than 25% seen once. The sequencing sample was made of sorted CD4+, CD8+, or CD8+CD57+ T cells (not recorded which) from PBMCs. The receptors derive from a human donor with aplastic anemia. Both conserved end residues are part of each CDR3. The D gene is left open where the match is weak. The size of a clone is reported for some rows only, either as once, few or many, or as a class for expanded clones.

j_gene | abundance | d_gene | v_gene | CDR3nt | CDR3aa
TRBJ2-5 | - | TRBD1 | TRBV2 | TGTGCCAGCAGTTTACAGGGGGCAGGGACCCAGTACTTC | CASSLQGAGTQYF
TRBJ1-2 | - | - | TRBV12-3/TRBV12-4 | TGTGCCAGCAGTTTTCCCTCGGGAGGAGGCTATGGCTACACCTTC | CASSFPSGGGYGYTF
TRBJ1-6 | many | - | TRBV19 | TGTGCCAGTAGTATAGTCGAGGACTCACCCCTCCACTTT | CASSIVEDSPLHF
TRBJ2-4 | - | - | TRBV5-1 | TGCGCCAGCAGCTTGGCCGTTGGAGAGGGTAACATTCAGTACTTC | CASSLAVGEGNIQYF
TRBJ1-1 | few | - | TRBV5-6 | TGTGCCAGCAGCTTGGGAGGGGGATCTGGGACTGAAGCTTTCTTT | CASSLGGGSGTEAFF
TRBJ1-5 | - | - | TRBV2 | TGTGCCAGCCAGGGACGGGACAATCAGCCCCAGCATTTT | CASQGRDNQPQHF
TRBJ2-7 | few | - | TRBV4-2 | TGTGCCAGCAGCCAAGAAGACTACTCCTACGAGCAGTACTTC | CASSQEDYSYEQYF
TRBJ1-3 | many | - | TRBV11-1 | TGTGCCAGCAGCTTAGCGGGGGGACACTTCTCTGGAAACACCATATATTTT | CASSLAGGHFSGNTIYF
TRBJ2-1 | - | - | TRBV19 | TGTGCCAGTAGTATAGATCGAGGACAGAGCAATGAGCAGTTCTTC | CASSIDRGQSNEQFF
TRBJ1-2 | few | - | TRBV4-1 | TGCGCCACCCGACCAAACAGGGCCCCCCAGGGTGGCTACACCTTC | CATRPNRAPQGGYTF
TRBJ1-5 | - | - | TRBV12-3/TRBV12-4 | TGTGCCAGCAGCGACAGGACTAGCAATCAGCCCCAGCATTTT | CASSDRTSNQPQHF
TRBJ2-1 | few | - | TRBV20-1 | TGCAGTGCTATTGTAGCGGAGGGTTTCTCCTACAATGAGCAGTTCTTC | CSAIVAEGFSYNEQFF
TRBJ2-2 | - | - | TRBV11-3 | TGTGCCAGCAGCTTCCGACAGACCAGCACCGGGGAGCTGTTTTTT | CASSFRQTSTGELFF
TRBJ2-2 | - | - | TRBV20-1 | TGCAGTGCTTTCCCGGGAACCAACACCGGGGAGCTGTTTTTT | CSAFPGTNTGELFF
TRBJ1-5 | - | TRBD1 | TRBV25-1 | TGTGCCAGCAGCCAGGGGACAGGCCGCAATCAGCCCCAGCATTTT | CASSQGTGRNQPQHF
TRBJ1-1 | many | TRBD1 | TRBV19 | TGTGCCAGTAGTATGTCGGGACAGGGAAGGAACACTGAAGCTTTCTTT | CASSMSGQGRNTEAFF
TRBJ1-2 | many | TRBD1 | TRBV20-1 | TGCAGTGCGGCCGGGACAGGGAACTATGGCTACACCTTC | CSAAGTGNYGYTF
TRBJ2-2 | - | TRBD2 | TRBV5-1 | TGCGCCAGCAGCCGGACTAGTGTTTGCACCGGGGAGCTGTTTTTT | CASSRTSVCTGELFF
TRBJ2-6 | - | TRBD1 | TRBV6-1 | TGTGCCAGCAGCACCGGGACAGGGTCTGACTCTGGGGCCAACGTCCTGACTTTC | CASSTGTGSDSGANVLTF
TRBJ2-7 | - | - | TRBV5-1 | TGCGCCAGCAGCGCGAGCGGTAGCTCCTACGAGCAGTACTTC | CASSASGSSYEQYF
TRBJ2-1 | - | TRBD1 | TRBV2 | TGTGCCAGCAGTCGGGACAGGGGTTACAATGAGCAGTTCTTC | CASSRDRGYNEQFF
TRBJ1-5 | many | TRBD1 | TRBV19 | TGTGCCACCACGACAGGGAGGCCGGATCAGCCCCAGCATTTT | CATTTGRPDQPQHF
TRBJ1-1 | many | - | TRBV10-3 | TGTGCCACCCGAGGACCGGCGATGAACACTGAAGCTTTCTTT | CATRGPAMNTEAFF
TRBJ1-1 | many | - | TRBV14 | TGTGCCAGCAGCCAATCACGGAACACTGAAGCTTTCTTT | CASSQSRNTEAFF
TRBJ1-2 | - | - | TRBV19 | TGTGCCAGTAGTTATGGACAATCCTACTATGGCTACACCTTC | CASSYGQSYYGYTF
TRBJ1-6 | many | TRBD1 | TRBV2 | TGTGCCAGCGGACCGGGACAGTCGGTTTCACCCCTCCACTTT | CASGPGQSVSPLHF
TRBJ2-5 | many | TRBD2 | TRBV24-1 | TGTGCCACCAGTGATTCACGCGGGAGATCCACCAAAGAGACCCAGTACTTC | CATSDSRGRSTKETQYF
TRBJ2-5 | - | - | TRBV7-3 | TGTGCCAGCAGCAAGGACAGAGAACAAGAGGCCCAGTACTTC | CASSKDREQEAQYF
TRBJ1-5 | - | - | TRBV7-3 | TGTGCCAGCAGCCCGGGGGAGACCCAGCATTTT | CASSPGETQHF
TRBJ1-5 | - | - | TRBV19 | TGTGCCTGGAGTCACCGGGGCAATCAGCCCCAGCATTTT | CAWSHRGNQPQHF
TRBJ2-1 | - | - | TRBV7-3 | TGTGCCAGCAGCACGAACAGGGCCAGCAATGAGCAGCTCTTC | CASSTNRASNEQLF
TRBJ2-7 | many | - | TRBV19 | TGTGCCAGTAGTAAGGAGAGGGAGCAGTACTTC | CASSKEREQYF
TRBJ2-7 | - | - | TRBV6-1 | TGTGCCAGCAGGAACAGGGTGGAGTCCTACGAGCAGTACTTC | CASRNRVESYEQYF
TRBJ1-6 | - | - | TRBV6-6 | TGTGCCAGCAGTTACCCGGCGGATTATAATTCACCCCTCCACTTT | CASSYPADYNSPLHF
TRBJ1-1 | - | - | TRBV10-3 | TGTGCCAGCAGTTACTCGGGGGAGGGCTTGAACACTGAAGCTTTCTTT | CASSYSGEGLNTEAFF
TRBJ1-1 | few | - | TRBV19 | TGTGCCAGTAGTACGATCGGGACGGTGAACACTGAAGCTTTCTTT | CASSTIGTVNTEAFF
TRBJ1-2 | - | TRBD1 | TRBV2 | TGTGCCAGCAGTTTTGGACAGGGGTTTGTGTATGGCTACACCTTC | CASSFGQGFVYGYTF
TRBJ1-5 | - | - | TRBV30 | TGTGCCTGGAGCCAAGACAGGAAGAATCAGCCCCAGCATTTT | CAWSQDRKNQPQHF
TRBJ1-2 | - | - | TRBV15 | TGTGCCACCAGCAGAGGGTCGGCGGGGGGCTACACCTTC | CATSRGSAGGYTF
TRBJ1-6 | - | TRBD1 | TRBV30 | TGTGCCTGGAATGTACAGGGGAGGAATTCACCCCTCCACTTT | CAWNVQGRNSPLHF
TRBJ1-2 | - | - | TRBV5-4 | TGTGCCAGCAGCTCTGACAGCGCCTGTGGCTACACCTTC | CASSSDSACGYTF
TRBJ1-1 | few | - | TRBV14 | TGTGCCAGCAGCCAATCGGTGGACACTGAAGCTTTCTTT | CASSQSVDTEAFF
TRBJ2-1 | many | - | TRBV29-1 | TGCAGCGTTGAACCCCTTACCTACAATGAGCAGTTCTTC | CSVEPLTYNEQFF
TRBJ2-3 | few | TRBD2 | TRBV20-1 | TGCAGTGCTAAGACGGGACTAGCGAGGGATACGCAGTATTTT | CSAKTGLARDTQYF
TRBJ1-5 | - | - | TRBV10-3 | TGTGCCAGCACCGACTTGCCGGACAGCAGACATCAGCCCCAGCATTTT | CASTDLPDSRHQPQHF